Listed below are T cell receptor beta chains from one sample, sequenced in a study of blood T cell repertoires in COVID-19. Generated by immunoSEQ multiplex PCR, the TCRdb table keeps only in-frame clones and is missing some. The sample holds 100,000 to 150,000 clones, over 60% seen once. Sequencing was carried out using peripheral blood. Source of these receptors: a woman between 65 and 79 years old with acute or convalescent COVID-19. CDR3s include the opening cysteine and the closing phenylalanine or tryptophan. Fields, in order: D gene, V gene, clone size, J gene, CDR3 length, CDR3 protein, CDR3 DNA. The D gene is left open where the match is weak. Only some rows state a clone size, as once, few, many or a class for expanded clones.

>-|TRBV29-1|-|TRBJ2-3|14
CSVEDQGSTDTQYF
TGCAGCGTTGAAGATCAGGGGAGCACAGATACGCAGTATTTT
>TRBD1|TRBV27|-|TRBJ1-2|17
CASSLSRPEGARYGYTF
TGTGCCAGCAGTTTATCCCGGCCGGAGGGGGCCCGCTATGGCTACACCTTC
>TRBD1|TRBV30|-|TRBJ1-1|13
CAWDRGVSTEAFF
TGTGCCTGGGACAGGGGCGTGAGCACTGAAGCTTTCTTT
>TRBD1|TRBV6-5|-|TRBJ2-1|14
CASNPGQAYNEQFF
TGTGCCAGCAACCCGGGACAGGCCTACAATGAGCAGTTCTTC
>TRBD2|TRBV5-8|once|TRBJ2-7|18
CASSHLGLAEKSSYEQYF
TGTGCCAGCAGCCATTTGGGACTAGCGGAAAAAAGCTCCTACGAGCAGTACTTC
>TRBD2|TRBV7-9|once|TRBJ2-1|16
CASSSYTSAPNNEQFF
TGTGCCAGCAGCTCATATACTAGCGCACCCAACAATGAGCAGTTCTTC
>-|TRBV7-2|-|TRBJ2-1|15
CASSLVSGNPYEQFF
TGTGCCAGCAGCTTAGTGAGCGGCAACCCCTATGAGCAGTTCTTC
>TRBD1|TRBV15|-|TRBJ1-1|13
CATSTAGGGEAFF
TGTGCCACCAGCACCGCAGGGGGCGGTGAAGCTTTCTTT
>-|TRBV30|-|TRBJ2-7|13
CAWSARGIYEQYF
TGTGCCTGGAGTGCTCGTGGCATCTACGAGCAGTACTTC
>TRBD1|TRBV19|-|TRBJ2-3|16
CASSFGQGDGTDTQYF
TGTGCCAGTAGTTTCGGACAGGGTGATGGCACAGATACGCAGTATTTT
>-|TRBV4-3|-|TRBJ1-1|13
CASSQWAGTEAFF
TGCGCCAGCAGCCAGTGGGCGGGAACTGAAGCTTTCTTT
>-|TRBV7-2|few|TRBJ2-7|15
CASSFLGQGFDEQYF
TGTGCCAGCAGCTTCCTCGGTCAGGGTTTCGACGAGCAGTACTTC
>TRBD2|TRBV7-2|-|TRBJ2-7|16
CASSLSRAGGRREQYF
TGTGCCAGCAGCTTAAGTCGGGCGGGGGGTCGGCGCGAGCAGTACTTC
>-|TRBV2|-|TRBJ2-2|15
CASTGGLTNTGELFF
TGTGCCAGCACAGGGGGACTTACGAACACCGGGGAGCTGTTTTTT
>TRBD1|TRBV30|many|TRBJ1-4|14
CAWSRQGANEKLFF
TGTGCCTGGAGTCGACAGGGGGCGAATGAAAAACTGTTTTTT
>TRBD1|TRBV7-8|few|TRBJ2-1|15
CASSPLAGPQGAEFF
TGTGCCAGCTCACCACTGGCGGGGCCCCAGGGGGCAGAGTTCTTC
>-|TRBV9|few|TRBJ2-5|13
CASSQRGRETQYF
TGTGCCAGCAGCCAGAGGGGGAGAGAGACCCAGTACTTC
>-|TRBV6-5|-|TRBJ1-5|13
CASNQGSNQPQHF
TGTGCCAGCAACCAGGGTTCAAATCAGCCCCAGCATTTT
>TRBD2|TRBV4-2|-|TRBJ2-3|18
CASSQGTSGRGGTDTQYF
TGTGCCAGCAGCCAAGGAACTAGCGGGAGGGGCGGCACAGATACGCAGTATTTT
>TRBD2|TRBV5-4|-|TRBJ2-7|17
CASSLGTSGTYEDEQYF
TGTGCCAGCAGCTTGGGGACTAGCGGGACCTACGAGGACGAGCAGTACTTC
>-|TRBV5-1|-|TRBJ2-7|15
CASSLSPTRGPEQYF
TGCGCCAGCAGCTTATCCCCCACAAGGGGTCCCGAGCAGTACTTC
>-|TRBV20-1|-|TRBJ1-2|11
CSARGNTGYTF
TGCAGTGCTAGAGGCAACACGGGCTACACCTTC
>TRBD1|TRBV5-4|few|TRBJ1-3|15
CASSIGQGMRNTIYF
TGTGCCAGCAGCATCGGACAGGGGATGCGAAACACCATATATTTT
>-|TRBV6-5|-|TRBJ1-1|14
CASSLTGMNTEAFF
TGTGCCAGCAGCTTAACAGGGATGAACACTGAAGCTTTCTTT
>-|TRBV5-1|-|TRBJ2-3|13
CASSLFGGNTQYF
TGCGCCAGCAGCCTTTTTGGGGGGAATACGCAGTATTTT
>-|TRBV20-1|-|TRBJ2-3|11
CSARTGDTQYF
TGCAGTGCTCGGACGGGGGATACGCAGTATTTT